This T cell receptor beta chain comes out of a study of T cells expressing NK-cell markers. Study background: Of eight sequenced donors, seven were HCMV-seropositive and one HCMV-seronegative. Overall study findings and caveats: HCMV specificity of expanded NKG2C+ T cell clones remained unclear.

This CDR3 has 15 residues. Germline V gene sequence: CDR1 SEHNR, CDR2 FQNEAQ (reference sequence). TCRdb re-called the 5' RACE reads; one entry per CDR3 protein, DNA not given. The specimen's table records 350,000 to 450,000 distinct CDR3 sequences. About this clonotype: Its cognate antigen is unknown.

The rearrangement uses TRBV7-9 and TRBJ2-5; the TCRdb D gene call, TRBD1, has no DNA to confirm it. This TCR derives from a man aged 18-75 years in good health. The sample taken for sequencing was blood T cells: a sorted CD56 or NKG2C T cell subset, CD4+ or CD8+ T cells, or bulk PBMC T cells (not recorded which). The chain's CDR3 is CASSLTAGVEETQYF. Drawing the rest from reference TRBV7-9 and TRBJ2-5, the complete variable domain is DTGVSQNPRHKITKRGQNVTFRCDPISEHNRLYWYRQTLGQGPEFLTYFQNEAQLEKSRLLSDRFSAERPKGSFSTLEIQRTEQGDSAMYLCASSLTAGVEETQYFGPGTRLLVL.